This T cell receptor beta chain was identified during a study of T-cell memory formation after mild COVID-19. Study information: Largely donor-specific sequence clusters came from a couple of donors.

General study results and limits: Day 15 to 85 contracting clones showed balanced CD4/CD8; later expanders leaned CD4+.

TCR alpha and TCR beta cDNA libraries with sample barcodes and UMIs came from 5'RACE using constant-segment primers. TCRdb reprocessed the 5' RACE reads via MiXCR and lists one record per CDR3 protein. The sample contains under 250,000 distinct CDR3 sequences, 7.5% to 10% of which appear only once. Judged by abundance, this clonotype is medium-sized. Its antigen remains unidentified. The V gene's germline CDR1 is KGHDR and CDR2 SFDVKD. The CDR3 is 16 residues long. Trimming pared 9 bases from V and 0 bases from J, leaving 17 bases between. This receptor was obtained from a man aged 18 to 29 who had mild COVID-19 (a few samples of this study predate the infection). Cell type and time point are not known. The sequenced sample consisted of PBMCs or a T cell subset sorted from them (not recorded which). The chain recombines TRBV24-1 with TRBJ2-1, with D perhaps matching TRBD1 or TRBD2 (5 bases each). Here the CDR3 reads CATRGRNVSSYNEQFF. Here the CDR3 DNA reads TGTGCCACCCGGGGCCGGAATGTTAGCTCCTACAATGAGCAGTTCTTC.